The 19 T cell receptor beta chains below all came from one sample that was sequenced in a study of T cells in Graves' hyperthyroidism and ophthalmopathy. Amplified TCR beta CDR3 regions derived from RNA transcripts. First-round RT-PCR targeting the TCR CDR3 was performed with the HTBI primer set. TCRdb re-called the multiplex PCR reads through MiXCR, storing one row per CDR3 protein. The repertoire includes 500,000 or so distinct CDR3 sequences, 17% of them detected once, and approximately 15% sits in the top ten. Material: blood. The receptor set was obtained from a young woman with Graves' ophthalmopathy.

The chain carries TRBV7-3 and TRBJ2-3; TRBD2 matches 13 bases. Germline assignment: CDR1 SGHTA and CDR2 FQGTGA. Germline trimming cut 5 bases from V and 4 bases from J; bases unmatched to any gene: 18. The CDR3 length is 20 residues. CDR3 DNA sequence: TGTGCCAGCAGCCCCCTCGGGGGTGGACTAGCGGGAGTTCCCCCAGATACGCAGTATTTT. Protein: CASSPLGGGLAGVPPDTQYF.

In DNA, the CDR3 is TGTGCCAGCAGTCTAGACCTAAGCTCCTACGAGCAGTACTTC. Its translation is CASSLDLSSYEQYF. The chain couples TRBV27 to TRBJ2-7, with D hard to call. Deletions cut 5 bases from V and 0 bases from J, with 11 bases between. This CDR3 comprises 14 residues. Germline assignment: CDR1 MNHEY and CDR2 SMNVEV (reference sequence).

This clonotype has ten or more counts. The chain uses TRBV5-1 and TRBJ2-7, with 7 bases lining up with TRBD1. CDR1 is SGHRS and CDR2 is YFSETQ in the germline V gene. The V and J ends lost 7 bases and 2 bases, in that order; junction bases with no gene match: 6. The CDR3 is made up of 13 amino acids. CDR3 region: CASAETGTYEQYF. CDR3 bases: TGCGCCAGCGCCGAGACAGGGACCTACGAGCAGTACTTC. The whole variable domain, filled in from reference TRBV5-1 and TRBJ2-7, reads KAGVTQTPRYLIKTRGQQVTLSCSPISGHRSVSWYQQTPGQGLQFLFEYFSETQRNKGNFPGRFSGRQFSNSRSEMNVSTLELGDSALYLCASAETGTYEQYFGPGTRLTVT.

This clonotype was recorded many times. The V and J genes are TRBV3-1 and TRBJ2-3; 10 bases line up with TRBD2. Germline V gene sequence: CDR1 LGHDT, CDR2 YNNKEL (reference sequence). Losses at the gene ends were 1 base for V and 0 bases for J; bases not matched to a gene: 4. The CDR3 length is 17 residues. CDR3 bases: TGTGCCAGCAGCCAAGTCCTAGCGGGGGTCAGCACAGATACGCAGTATTTT. Translated: CASSQVLAGVSTDTQYF.

This chain joins TRBV27 and TRBJ2-7; a weak D match, TRBD2 (6 bases). There are 15 residues in the CDR3. The V gene lost 3 bases and the J gene lost 3 bases, with 15 bases spanning the gap. Per germline, CDR1 MNHEY and CDR2 SMNVEV (reference sequence). CDR3 residues: CASSFAGSFLYEQYF. In DNA form, the CDR3 reads TGTGCCAGCAGTTTCGCGGGGTCTTTTCTCTACGAGCAGTACTTC.

This clonotype was found many times. This sequence joins TRBV30 and TRBJ1-2; D is unresolved. Germline CDR1 and CDR2: GTSNPN and SVGIG (reference sequence). The V gene lost 3 bases and the J gene lost 1 base, with 18 bases spanning the gap. This CDR3 has 16 amino acids. The chain's CDR3 is CAWRLAEGGSNYGYTF. Written as DNA, the CDR3 is TGTGCCTGGAGACTTGCAGAGGGAGGGAGTAACTATGGCTACACCTTC.

The chain has TRBV20-1 and TRBJ2-7, with 9 bases that match TRBD1. V was clipped by 3 bases and J by 2 bases; unmatched bases: 11. The CDR3 runs to 16 residues. Germline CDR1 is DFQATT and CDR2 is SNEGSKA (reference sequence). In DNA form, the CDR3 reads TGCAGTGCTAGCCAAGCCGCCGGGACAGGGACCTACGAGCAGTACTTC. Protein: CSASQAAGTGTYEQYF.

The chain carries TRBV11-3 and TRBJ2-1; D call uncertain. With 6 bases removed from V and 4 bases from J, the gap between germline ends came to 16 bases. The CDR3 is 15 amino acids. The germline CDR1 and CDR2 sequences are SGHNT and YENEEA. CDR3: CASSPHRDGYNEQFF. CDR3 bases: TGTGCCAGCAGTCCCCACCGCGACGGTTACAATGAGCAGTTCTTC.

This clonotype was seen many times. The rearrangement joins TRBV3-1 to TRBJ2-2; perhaps TRBD1 as D (5 bases). The V end lost 7 bases, the J end lost 2 bases, and 8 bases lay between the germline ends. The CDR3 extends over 13 amino acids. The V gene's germline CDR1 is LGHDT and CDR2 YNNKEL (reference sequence). The CDR3 sequence: CASTQGNTGELFF. CDR3 DNA: TGTGCCAGCACGCAGGGCAACACCGGGGAGCTGTTTTTT.

This clonotype was seen ten or more times. The chain joins TRBV6-1 to TRBJ1-5; a weak D match, TRBD1 (6 bases). This CDR3 spans 13 amino acids. V lost 7 bases and J lost 4, with 11 bases in between. Per the germline V gene, CDR1 is MNHNS and CDR2 is SASEGT. The CDR3 sequence is CASKRTENQPQHF. The CDR3 DNA sequence: TGTGCCAGCAAGAGGACAGAAAATCAGCCCCAGCATTTT.

This clonotype was seen ten or more times. The V call is TRBV6-2 or TRBV6-3, the J call TRBJ2-7; TRBD2 agrees at 16 bases. With V trimmed by 5 bases and J by 7 bases, 11 bases remained unmatched. This CDR3 comprises 17 residues. Germline V CDR1 and CDR2: MNHEY, SVGEGT. The CDR3 sequence: CASSPGTSGRAVGEQYF. The CDR3 coding sequence is TGTGCCAGCAGTCCCGGGACTAGCGGGAGGGCCGTTGGAGAGCAGTACTTC.

This clonotype appeared a few times. The chain couples TRBV6-1 to TRBJ2-3; D gene ambiguous. Germline V gene lookup returns CDR1 MNHNS and CDR2 SASEGT. This CDR3 has 14 residues. Trimming removed 5 bases from V and 2 bases from J, with 11 bases in between. CDR3: CASSLLAYTDTQYF. CDR3 bases: TGTGCCAGCAGTCTCCTGGCATACACAGATACGCAGTATTTT.

This clonotype was recorded many times. The chain has TRBV28 and TRBJ1-1; possibly TRBD1 for D (5 bases). This CDR3 comprises 16 residues. The germline CDR1 and CDR2 sequences are MDHEN and SYDVKM. The V end lost 6 bases, the J end lost 5 bases, and 22 bases lay between the germline ends. Written as DNA, the CDR3 is TGTGCCAGCAGCCATTCCGGGGGGACCTTGAGGACTGAAGCTTTCTTT. Protein sequence: CASSHSGGTLRTEAFF.

This clonotype was counted ten times or more. V usage is TRBV6-1 and J usage is TRBJ1-1; D remains unclear. Germline CDR1 is MNHNS and CDR2 is SASEGT. Trimming removed 2 bases at V and 0 bases at J, with 10 bases between. CDR3 length: 15 residues. The CDR3 DNA follows: TGTGCCAGCAGTGAACCGGGCCACCTGAACACTGAAGCTTTCTTT. Its translation: CASSEPGHLNTEAFF.

This chain uses TRBV11-2 with TRBJ2-1; possibly TRBD1 for D (6 bases). The CDR3 length is 14 residues. From germline, CDR1 is SGHAT and CDR2 FQNNGV. Between the trimmed V and J ends, which lost 6 bases and 4 bases, there was a span of 13 bases. CDR3 in amino acids: CASRATGVYNEQFF. The DNA for the CDR3 is TGTGCCAGCAGAGCGACAGGCGTTTACAATGAGCAGTTCTTC.

The V and J genes are TRBV5-1 and TRBJ1-6; a possible D gene is TRBD1 (5 bases). Trimming took 4 bases from V and 0 from J, leaving 17 bases between them. The germline gives CDR1 SGHRS, CDR2 YFSETQ. The CDR3 totals 18 residues. CDR3 loop: CASSEGSGPSSYNSPLHF. CDR3 sequence (DNA): TGCGCCAGCAGCGAGGGTTCGGGGCCCAGCTCCTATAATTCACCCCTCCACTTT. The complete variable domain, with remaining parts taken from reference TRBV5-1 and TRBJ1-6, reads KAGVTQTPRYLIKTRGQQVTLSCSPISGHRSVSWYQQTPGQGLQFLFEYFSETQRNKGNFPGRFSGRQFSNSRSEMNVSTLELGDSALYLCASSEGSGPSSYNSPLHFGNGTRLTVT.

This clonotype has at least ten counts. CDR3 sequence: CSARMGPMNTEAFF. In nucleotides, the CDR3 is TGCAGTGCTAGAATGGGCCCGATGAACACTGAAGCTTTCTTT. The rearrangement uses TRBV20-1 and TRBJ1-1, with D unclear. This CDR3 spans 14 amino acids. Trimming pared 2 bases from V and 0 bases from J, leaving 10 bases between. Germline CDR1 reads DFQATT; CDR2 reads SNEGSKA (reference sequence).

This clonotype came up many times. This chain links TRBV12-3 or TRBV12-4 with TRBJ2-7, with 7 bases aligning to TRBD2. J lost 6 bases, V lost 1 base, and 3 bases had no gene match. CDR3 size: 13 residues. CDR3: CASSLGLASEQYF. The CDR3 DNA sequence: TGTGCCAGCAGTTTAGGACTAGCTTCCGAGCAGTACTTC.

In its sample, this clonotype was seen many times. The chain is built from TRBV7-8 and TRBJ2-5; 9 bases match TRBD1. Trimming at V came to 6 bases and at J to 5 bases, leaving 7 bases not matched to a gene. The CDR3 contains 14 residues. Germline values: CDR1 SGHVS, CDR2 FQNEAQ. The CDR3 is CASRPGTGWETQYF. As DNA, the CDR3 is TGTGCCAGCAGGCCCGGGACAGGGTGGGAGACCCAGTACTTC.